This T cell receptor (beta chain) stems from a study of monozygotic twins with inflammatory bowel disease. Phlebotomy per donor yielded a single 2.5 ml blood sample. Across eight separate reactions for each sample, cDNA was made. Molecular identifiers with 6-nucleotide sample barcodes were added during cDNA synthesis via template switching. From the 5' RACE reads, TCRdb lists one entry per CDR3 protein and no DNA. Its table lists some 200,000 distinct CDR3 sequences. About this clonotype itself: Its cognate antigen is unknown.

Notes on the study in general: Among IBD patients, TCRbeta diversity (inverse Simpson) was lower than in healthy co-twins.

Germline values: CDR1 DFQATT, CDR2 SNEGSKA (reference sequence). CDR3 length: 14 residues. The chain couples TRBV20-1 to TRBJ2-2. The sequence was obtained from a human donor with ulcerative colitis or Crohn's disease, or a healthy co-twin of an affected twin (not recorded which). The material sequenced was blood. This CDR3 is CSARDRADTGELFF.